Below, one TCR beta chain is given with its context. The repertoire was sequenced with immunoSEQ multiplex PCR; TCRdb's copy has only in-frame clones and lacks some. The table lists 240,000 or so clones, about 90% of them singletons. This specimen comes from a study of cytomegalovirus exposure and HLA in healthy donors. V was pared by 0 bases and J by 2 bases, with 7 bases between. The CDR3 length is 14 residues. Germline V gene lookup returns CDR1 SSHAT and CDR2 FNYEAQ (reference sequence). The sequencing sample was made of PBMCs. The sequence was obtained from a woman aged 30 to 39 in good health and CMV-seropositive. The V call is TRBV7-7, the J call TRBJ2-5; D remains ambiguous. Here the CDR3 DNA reads TGTGCCAGCAGCTTAGCTAGCAGACAAGAGACCCAGTACTTC. This gives the protein CASSLASRQETQYF.